Listed below are T cell receptor beta chains from one sample, sequenced in a study of T-cell reconstitution after alpha-beta-depleted transplantation in children. TCRdb reanalysed the PCR reads using MiXCR and keeps one entry per CDR3 protein. Among hundreds of thousands of distinct CDR3 sequences listed, about 8.7% were seen once. The starting material was PBMCs, mostly from graft donor cells, obtained 360 days after TCRalphabeta/CD19-depleted stem cell transplant. The receptor source for this set is a male patient aged 2 to 9 who had a stem cell transplant for acute myeloid leukemia, so the T cells may come from the graft donor. The CDR3 runs from the conserved cysteine through the conserved F or W. Each record gives: D gene, clone size, V gene, J gene, CDR3 protein, CDR3 DNA. A D gene is named only where the DNA matches it firmly. Not every row has a clone size; where given, it reads once, few, many or a size class.

d_gene: TRBD2; abundance: NA; v_gene: TRBV9; j_gene: TRBJ2-5; CDR3aa: CASSVAPTSGGETQYF; CDR3nt: TGTGCCAGCAGCGTAGCCCCGACTAGCGGGGGCGAGACCCAGTACTTC
d_gene: NA; abundance: few; v_gene: TRBV11-1; j_gene: TRBJ2-3; CDR3aa: CASSFFSDPGPLADTQYF; CDR3nt: TGTGCCAGCAGCTTTTTCAGCGACCCAGGGCCTTTGGCAGATACGCAGTATTTT
d_gene: NA; abundance: few; v_gene: TRBV30; j_gene: TRBJ1-1; CDR3aa: CAQWTVTGEAFF; CDR3nt: TGTGCCCAATGGACGGTGACAGGAGAAGCTTTCTTT
d_gene: NA; abundance: many; v_gene: TRBV4-2; j_gene: TRBJ2-7; CDR3aa: CASSQESGEQYF; CDR3nt: TGTGCCAGCAGCCAAGAGTCGGGCGAGCAGTACTTC
d_gene: NA; abundance: few; v_gene: TRBV19; j_gene: TRBJ1-5; CDR3aa: CASSLEMNQPQHF; CDR3nt: TGTGCCAGTAGTTTGGAGATGAATCAGCCCCAGCATTTT
d_gene: NA; abundance: many; v_gene: TRBV29-1; j_gene: TRBJ1-3; CDR3aa: CSVGPGEGSGNTIYF; CDR3nt: TGCAGCGTGGGCCCCGGGGAGGGCTCTGGAAACACCATATATTTT
d_gene: NA; abundance: NA; v_gene: TRBV29-1; j_gene: TRBJ2-2; CDR3aa: CSVEVVSRNTGKLFF; CDR3nt: TGCAGCGTTGAAGTGGTCTCCAGAAACACCGGGAAGCTGTTTTTT
d_gene: NA; abundance: few; v_gene: TRBV6-2/TRBV6-3; j_gene: TRBJ2-6; CDR3aa: CGFPGHASSGANVLTF; CDR3nt: TGTGGCTTTCCTGGACATGCAAGCTCTGGGGCCAACGTCCTGACTTTC
d_gene: TRBD1; abundance: NA; v_gene: TRBV6-5; j_gene: TRBJ1-2; CDR3aa: CASSPAGQVTNYGYTF; CDR3nt: TGTGCCAGCAGCCCAGCAGGACAGGTTACTAACTATGGCTACACCTTC
d_gene: TRBD2; abundance: few; v_gene: TRBV18; j_gene: TRBJ2-3; CDR3aa: CASSPRGGLAAPDTQYF; CDR3nt: TGTGCCAGCTCACCTCGCGGGGGACTAGCGGCCCCAGATACGCAGTATTTT
d_gene: NA; abundance: NA; v_gene: TRBV7-8; j_gene: TRBJ2-7; CDR3aa: CASSHAGYEQYF; CDR3nt: TGTGCCAGCAGCCATGCCGGGTACGAGCAGTACTTC
d_gene: NA; abundance: many; v_gene: TRBV20-1; j_gene: TRBJ2-5; CDR3aa: CSANHVTQETQYF; CDR3nt: TGCAGTGCTAATCATGTAACCCAAGAGACCCAGTACTTC
d_gene: NA; abundance: few; v_gene: TRBV30; j_gene: TRBJ1-2; CDR3aa: CAGSRLGRYTF; CDR3nt: TGTGCCGGGAGTCGGTTGGGACGTTACACCTTC
d_gene: NA; abundance: many; v_gene: TRBV7-2; j_gene: TRBJ2-1; CDR3aa: CASSISTSSYNEQFF; CDR3nt: TGTGCCAGCAGCATTAGCACGAGCTCCTACAATGAGCAGTTCTTC
d_gene: NA; abundance: NA; v_gene: TRBV7-3; j_gene: TRBJ2-6; CDR3aa: CASSLRGGAGANVLTF; CDR3nt: TGTGCCAGCAGCTTAAGAGGGGGAGCAGGGGCCAACGTCCTGACTTTC
d_gene: NA; abundance: many; v_gene: TRBV7-2; j_gene: TRBJ2-4; CDR3aa: CASSFTRDPSNIQYF; CDR3nt: TGTGCCAGCAGCTTCACGCGGGACCCGTCGAATATTCAGTACTTC
d_gene: NA; abundance: many; v_gene: TRBV20-1; j_gene: TRBJ2-3; CDR3aa: CSARVSGLGSDTQYF; CDR3nt: TGCAGTGCTAGAGTTAGCGGCCTCGGGTCAGATACGCAGTATTTT
d_gene: NA; abundance: NA; v_gene: TRBV7-2; j_gene: TRBJ1-2; CDR3aa: CASSPLYNYGYTF; CDR3nt: TGTGCCAGCAGCCCCTTATATAACTATGGCTACACCTTC
d_gene: TRBD1; abundance: few; v_gene: TRBV18; j_gene: TRBJ1-1; CDR3aa: CASSPEGARDTEAFF; CDR3nt: TGTGCCAGCTCACCAGAGGGGGCTAGGGACACTGAAGCTTTCTTT
d_gene: NA; abundance: few; v_gene: TRBV12-3/TRBV12-4; j_gene: TRBJ2-5; CDR3aa: CASSLHSLQETQYF; CDR3nt: TGTGCCAGCAGTTTACACAGTCTCCAAGAGACCCAGTACTTC
d_gene: NA; abundance: few; v_gene: TRBV5-1; j_gene: TRBJ1-5; CDR3aa: CASSLGPGDNQPQHF; CDR3nt: TGCGCCAGCAGCTTGGGCCCTGGGGACAATCAGCCCCAGCATTTT
d_gene: TRBD2; abundance: NA; v_gene: TRBV7-9; j_gene: TRBJ2-2; CDR3aa: CASSLARLAVNTGELFF; CDR3nt: TGTGCCAGCAGCTTAGCGCGTCTAGCGGTGAACACCGGGGAGCTGTTTTTT